These 11 T cell receptor beta chains share one sample of origin, sequenced in a study of T cell changes during pregnancy in multiple sclerosis. Measured with immunoSEQ multiplex PCR; TCRdb has only the in-frame clones, and not every one. The sample lists about 70,000 clones, around nine tenths occurring once. The sequenced sample was peripheral blood, obtained in the second trimester of pregnancy. The receptors were sampled from a female donor in good health, enrolled as a control in a pregnancy study.

The gene calls are TRBV9 and TRBJ1-3, with D possibly being TRBD1 (6 bases). Germline assignment: CDR1 SGDLS and CDR2 YYNGEE. The germline V and J ends were trimmed by 3 bases and 1 base, with 20 bases remaining between them. CDR3 length: 18 residues. CDR3 sequence: CASSDSYREDRSGNTIYF. CDR3 bases: TGTGCCAGCAGCGATAGTTACAGGGAAGATCGTTCTGGAAACACCATATATTTT.

V is TRBV5-6 and J is TRBJ1-6; D remains ambiguous. The CDR3 consists of 12 residues. CDR1 and CDR2 from the germline V gene are SGHDT and YYEEEE. Trimming removed 1 base at V and 10 bases at J, with 6 bases between. The chain's CDR3 is CASSLTLSPLHF. Written as DNA, the CDR3 is TGTGCCAGCAGCTTGACCCTATCACCCCTCCACTTT.

The chain couples TRBV7-2 to TRBJ1-3; 7 nucleotides agree with TRBD1. After removal of 3 bases from V and 0 bases from J, the junction contained 5 bases not matched to a gene. The CDR3 loop spans 16 amino acids. Germline V CDR1 and CDR2: SGHTA, FQGNSA. CDR3 in DNA: TGTGCCAGCAGCTTGGGACAGCCAACCTCTGGAAACACCATATATTTT. This sequence encodes CASSLGQPTSGNTIYF.

The CDR3 sequence is CASSLLEGWGGPRRGTQYF. The CDR3 DNA reads TGTGCCAGCAGCTTATTAGAGGGCTGGGGGGGCCCCAGGAGGGGCACGCAGTATTTT. This rearrangement joins TRBV7-2 to TRBJ2-3; possibly TRBD2 for D (7 bases). V was cut by 2 bases and J by 9 bases, with 30 bases left in between. The CDR3 extends over 19 amino acids. The germline V gene has CDR1 SGHTA and CDR2 FQGNSA.

The V gene is TRBV13, the J gene TRBJ1-2; TRBD1 matches at 8 bases. Germline V gives CDR1 PRHDT, CDR2 FYEKMQ (reference sequence). The V gene end was trimmed by 5 bases and the J gene end by 4 bases; junction bases not matched to a gene: 15. The CDR3 has 17 residues. The CDR3: CASSRDGQGSIGYGYTF. The CDR3 coding sequence is TGTGCCAGCAGCAGGGACGGACAGGGTAGCATCGGCTATGGCTACACCTTC.

This clone came up once. The CDR3 loop is CASSAGANEKLFF. The CDR3 coding sequence is TGTGCCAGCAGTGCAGGGGCGAATGAAAAACTGTTTTTT. This rearrangement joins TRBV2 to TRBJ1-4, with a tentative D call TRBD1 (6 bases). Trimming left V 4 bases short and J 5 bases short, with 8 bases between. Germline V lookup: CDR1 SNHLY, CDR2 FYNNEI. This CDR3 contains 13 residues.

This chain uses TRBV6-1 with TRBJ2-3; weak D call: TRBD2 (7 bases). Germline CDR1 reads MNHNS; CDR2 reads SASEGT. Trimming removed 3 bases from V and 0 bases from J, with 13 bases in between. This CDR3 spans 16 amino acids. The CDR3 coding sequence is TGTGCCAGCAGTGACCCGCGGGGGCCAAGCACAGATACGCAGTATTTT. Translating it yields CASSDPRGPSTDTQYF.

The chain has TRBV7-3 and TRBJ2-1, with 8 bases identical to TRBD2. V was clipped by 3 bases and J by 6 bases; unmatched bases: 7. The germline CDR1 and CDR2 sequences are SGHTA and FQGTGA. The CDR3 sequence is 15 residues long. The CDR3 reads CASSLKPGGPNEQFF. CDR3 DNA: TGTGCCAGCAGCTTGAAACCGGGGGGGCCCAATGAGCAGTTCTTC.

V usage is TRBV5-5 and J usage is TRBJ1-2; TRBD1 agrees at 8 bases. CDR1 is SGHKS and CDR2 is YYEKEE in the germline V gene (reference sequence). The V gene end was trimmed by 2 bases and the J gene end by 8 bases; junction bases not matched to a gene: 8. This CDR3 contains 14 residues. The DNA for the CDR3 is TGTGCCAGCAGCTTCGTCCAGGGGGCTGACGGCTACACCTTC. Its translation: CASSFVQGADGYTF.

The chain joins TRBV5-1 to TRBJ1-5, with D possibly matching TRBD1 (6 bases). The germline V gene has CDR1 SGHRS and CDR2 YFSETQ. V shed 4 bases and J shed 2 bases, with 10 bases lying between them. This CDR3 is 14 amino acids long. This chain's CDR3 is CASSPAGGNQPQHF. Here the CDR3 DNA reads TGCGCCAGCAGCCCAGCAGGGGGCAATCAGCCCCAGCATTTT.

The count of this clone is one. V is TRBV11-2 and J is TRBJ1-1; no firm D call. Between the trimmed V and J ends, which lost 2 bases and 8 bases, there was a span of 6 bases. The CDR3 extends over 11 amino acids. CDR1 and CDR2 (germline): SGHAT, FQNNGV. CDR3 DNA sequence: TGTGCCAGCAGCTTACAGGTGGAAGCTTTCTTT. Protein: CASSLQVEAFF.